This T cell receptor beta chain was captured by sequencing in a study of radiotherapy plus CTLA-4 blockade in lung cancer. Study in general: Of the patients, 15% to 20% showed objective responses and approximately 34% attained disease control. Overall study results and limits: Among blood TCR repertoires after radiotherapy plus ipilimumab, tumor-derived clones expanded.

Each patient with chemo-refractory metastatic non-small-cell lung cancer was treated with focal radiation plus CTLA-4 blockade using ipilimumab. To note about this clone: What it binds is unknown.

The CDR3 runs 14 residues. After removal of 6 bases from V and 8 bases from J, the junction contained 7 bases not matched to a gene. The germline V gene encodes CDR1 MNHEY and CDR2 SMNVEV (reference sequence). Sequenced by immunoSEQ multiplex PCR; TCRdb stores in-frame clones only, minus some. The table has tens of thousands of clones, approximately 84% seen once. This rearrangement joins TRBV27 to TRBJ1-1, with 12 bases aligning to TRBD1. The clonotype comes from a human donor with non-small cell lung cancer who had a partial response to radiotherapy plus ipilimumab. Here the sequenced sample was peripheral blood, taken from a patient treated with radiotherapy plus ipilimumab. CDR3 nucleotides: TGTGCCAGCAGGTTGGGACAGGGGGCGGCGGAAGCTTTCTTT. Protein: CASRLGQGAAEAFF.